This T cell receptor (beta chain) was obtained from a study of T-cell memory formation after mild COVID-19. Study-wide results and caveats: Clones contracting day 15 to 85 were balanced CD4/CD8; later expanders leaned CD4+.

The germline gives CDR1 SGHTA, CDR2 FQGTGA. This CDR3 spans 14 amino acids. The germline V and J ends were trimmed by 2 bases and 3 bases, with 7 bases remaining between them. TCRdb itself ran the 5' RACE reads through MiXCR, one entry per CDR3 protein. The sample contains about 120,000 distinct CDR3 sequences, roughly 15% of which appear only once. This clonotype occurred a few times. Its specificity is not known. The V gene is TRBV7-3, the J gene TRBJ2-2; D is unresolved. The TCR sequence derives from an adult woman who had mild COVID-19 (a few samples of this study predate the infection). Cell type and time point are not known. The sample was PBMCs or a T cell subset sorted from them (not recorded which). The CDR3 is CASSLSRDTGELFF. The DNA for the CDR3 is TGTGCCAGCAGCTTATCCCGCGACACCGGGGAGCTGTTTTTT.